This T cell receptor (beta chain) was documented in a study of blood T cells in healthy people across ages. Whole-study findings and limits: Donor CMV status, an unknown factor, possibly confounded changes in expanded clonotypes. A roughly linear fall in TCR beta diversity per million T cells was seen with increasing age.

Germline V gene data show CDR1 as SEHNR and CDR2 as FQNEAQ (reference sequence). Between the trimmed V and J ends, which lost 8 bases and 1 base, there was a span of 8 bases. The CDR3 contains 13 residues. Points on this clonotype: Its antigen is unidentified.

Alongside a J-beta primer mix, a sample-barcoded 5' primer served in a second PCR lasting 7 to 11 cycles. TCRdb processed the 5' RACE reads anew with MiXCR; each CDR3 protein has one entry. The table records 850,000 to 1,300,000 distinct CDR3 sequences, 35% to 50% of them present only once. This receptor was obtained from an older woman in good health. Material: blood. The chain is built from TRBV7-9 and TRBJ2-2; no definite D call. CDR3 nucleotide sequence: TGTGCCAGCTCAACAGTGAACACCGGGGAGCTGTTTTTT. Its translation is CASSTVNTGELFF. Filled out from reference TRBV7-9 and TRBJ2-2, the complete variable domain reads DTGVSQNPRHKITKRGQNVTFRCDPISEHNRLYWYRQTLGQGPEFLTYFQNEAQLEKSRLLSDRFSAERPKGSFSTLEIQRTEQGDSAMYLCASSTVNTGELFFGEGSRLTVL.